What follows is one T cell receptor beta chain and its context. Sequencing was performed with immunoSEQ multiplex PCR; in TCRdb, only in-frame clones are kept and a portion is missing. The profile shows 40,000 to 50,000 clones, 85% to 95% of them singletons. Trimming cost V 7 bases and J 4 bases; bases outside gene matches: 6. The CDR3 is 15 residues long. The V gene's germline CDR1 is MNHEY and CDR2 SMNVEV (reference sequence). This sample is drawn from a study of T cell changes during pregnancy in multiple sclerosis. This clonotype was sampled from a female donor with multiple sclerosis, enrolled in a pregnancy study. The sample here was CD8+ T cells from peripheral blood mononuclear cells, taken in the third trimester of pregnancy. The chain links TRBV27 to TRBJ2-3; 12 bases line up with TRBD2. CDR3 sequence (DNA): TGTGCCAGCACCCCCCTAGCGGGAGGGCCAGATACGCAGTATTTT. It specifies CASTPLAGGPDTQYF.